The next 25 T cell receptor beta chains were all read from a single sample in a study of shared clonotypes between healthy human individuals. The data were produced by immunoSEQ multiplex PCR, yet TCRdb's version contains in-frame clones alone and is incomplete. This sample has hundreds of thousands of clones, with approximately 97% found just once. Sequencing used memory CD8+ T cells sorted from blood. As for subset: CD45RO+ cells pooled with CCR7-negative TemRA cells. These receptors all come from a man aged 25 to 40 in good health.

The chain links TRBV2 to TRBJ1-5; 8 nucleotides align to TRBD1. The CDR3 length is 14 residues. Germline lookup yields CDR1 SNHLY and CDR2 FYNNEI. The V gene end was trimmed by 4 bases and the J gene end by 5 bases; junction bases not matched to a gene: 4. CDR3 in DNA: TGTGCCAGCAGTGGGGCAGGGGGCTATCAGCCCCAGCATTTT. Translation gives CASSGAGGYQPQHF.

This clone has only one observation. The DNA of the CDR3 is TGCAGCGTTGAAGAGGGCAGGGGCTACACCTTC. It is translated as CSVEEGRGYTF. This sequence joins TRBV29-1 and TRBJ1-2; D gene unclear. The CDR3 is 11 residues long. Trimming cost V 0 bases and J 8 bases, with 7 bases left between them. Per the germline V gene, CDR1 is SQVTM and CDR2 is ANQGSEA.

This chain connects TRBV7-3 to TRBJ2-2, with 7 bases lining up with TRBD2. J was trimmed by 3 bases and V by 5 bases; bases with no gene match: 3. The CDR3 length is 14 residues. Germline CDR1 and CDR2: SGHTA and FQGTGA. The CDR3: CASSRTSDTGELFF. The DNA of the CDR3 is TGTGCCAGCAGCCGAACTAGCGACACCGGGGAGCTGTTTTTT.

A remark on this clone: This specimen includes other DNA sequences encoding the same CDR3. V is TRBV6-5 and J is TRBJ2-7; D ambiguous. Trimming took off 2 bases at V and 6 bases at J, with 5 bases between the two ends. This CDR3 is 11 amino acids long. Per germline, CDR1 MNHEY and CDR2 SVGAGI. CDR3 sequence: CASSYLGEQYF. DNA of the CDR3: TGTGCCAGCAGTTACCTTGGCGAGCAGTACTTC.

This chain uses TRBV10-3 with TRBJ2-1; 11 bases match TRBD2. Germline CDR1 and CDR2: ENHRY and SYGVKD. The CDR3 is 16 amino acids. V trimming: 4 bases; J trimming: 2 bases; junction bases outside the gene matches: 4. The CDR3 nucleotides read TGTGCCATCAGTGCGGTAGCGGGAGGGCCCTACAATGAGCAGTTCTTC. Amino acid sequence: CAISAVAGGPYNEQFF.

The J gene is TRBJ2-7, the V gene TRBV27; D call uncertain. Germline loops: CDR1 MNHEY, CDR2 SMNVEV (reference sequence). With 0 bases removed from V and 5 bases from J, the gap between germline ends came to 26 bases. This CDR3 contains 19 residues. The CDR3 here is CASSLSGGVFGGLSDEQYF. CDR3 DNA sequence: TGTGCCAGCAGTTTATCGGGTGGGGTTTTCGGCGGCCTAAGTGACGAGCAGTACTTC.

The CDR3 nucleotides read TGTGCCAGAAGCTTGGCCGGGACCCGTACGAACACCGGGGAGCTGTTTTTT. Its translation: CARSLAGTRTNTGELFF. The chain recombines TRBV5-3 with TRBJ2-2, with D tentatively TRBD1 or TRBD2 (5 bases each). TRBV5-3 is an ORF, with its function uncertain. CDR3 size: 17 residues. The V and J ends lost 0 bases and 0 bases respectively, with 12 bases between them.

The rearrangement joins TRBV6-9 to TRBJ1-2, with a tentative D call TRBD1 (5 bases). The germline gives CDR1 MNHGY, CDR2 SVAAGI. Trimming cost V 5 bases and J 1 base, with 14 bases left between them. The CDR3 is made up of 15 amino acids. CDR3 sequence (DNA): TGTGCCAGCAGTCAACTCCGGGACTTTAACTATGGCTACACCTTC. Translating gives CASSQLRDFNYGYTF.

The chain has TRBV5-5 and TRBJ2-1; 10 nucleotides agree with TRBD2. The CDR3 is made up of 14 amino acids. CDR1 is SGHKS and CDR2 is YYEKEE in the germline V gene (reference sequence). Losses at the gene ends were 2 bases for V and 9 bases for J; bases not matched to a gene: 5. CDR3 protein: CASSLAGGPVEQFF. The CDR3 bases are TGTGCCAGCAGCTTAGCGGGAGGGCCTGTTGAGCAGTTCTTC.

The chain joins TRBV7-9 to TRBJ2-5; the match to TRBD1 covers 7 bases. Per the germline V gene, CDR1 is SEHNR and CDR2 is FQNEAQ (reference sequence). The CDR3 extends over 14 amino acids. J lost 1 base, V lost 5 bases, and 4 bases had no gene match. DNA of the CDR3: TGTGCCAGCAGCCAAGACAGGGCCCAAGAGACCCAGTACTTC. Translating it yields CASSQDRAQETQYF. The complete variable domain, with remaining parts taken from reference TRBV7-9 and TRBJ2-5, reads DTGVSQNPRHKITKRGQNVTFRCDPISEHNRLYWYRQTLGQGPEFLTYFQNEAQLEKSRLLSDRFSAERPKGSFSTLEIQRTEQGDSAMYLCASSQDRAQETQYFGPGTRLLVL.

The V call is TRBV4-2, the J call TRBJ2-5; TRBD1 agrees at 7 bases. The CDR3 covers 16 residues. With V trimmed by 0 bases and J by 5 bases, 9 bases remained unmatched. Per the germline V gene, CDR1 is LGHNA and CDR2 is YNFKEQ. This chain's CDR3 is CASSQDPNRGGETQYF. The CDR3 DNA reads as TGTGCCAGCAGCCAAGATCCCAACAGGGGTGGTGAGACCCAGTACTTC.

The chain uses TRBV9 and TRBJ2-1, with 13 positions matching TRBD2. Germline CDR1 reads SGDLS; CDR2 reads YYNGEE. Trimming removed 3 bases from V and 3 bases from J; junction bases left unmatched: 3. The CDR3 contains 16 residues. The CDR3 DNA follows: TGTGCCAGCAGCGCACTAGCGGGAGGGCTCTACAATGAGCAGTTCTTC. It encodes CASSALAGGLYNEQFF. Full variable domain (outside the CDR3, taken from reference TRBV9 and TRBJ2-1): DSGVTQTPKHLITATGQRVTLRCSPRSGDLSVYWYQQSLDQGLQFLIQYYNGEERAKGNILERFSAQQFPDLHSELNLSSLELGDSALYFCASSALAGGLYNEQFFGPGTRLTVL.

The chain couples TRBV5-5 to TRBJ2-4; 8 bases are a match to TRBD1. Trimming removed 1 base from V and 4 bases from J; junction bases left unmatched: 4. The CDR3 covers 15 residues. CDR1 and CDR2 from the germline V gene are SGHKS and YYEKEE (reference sequence). The CDR3 bases are TGTGCCAGCAGCTTGTTCAGGACAGGGAAAAACATTCAGTACTTC. It yields the protein CASSLFRTGKNIQYF.

This CDR3 reads CASSDTRTSWSGELFF. The CDR3 region has the DNA TGTGCCAGCAGTGACACCCGGACTAGTTGGAGTGGGGAGCTGTTTTTT. The V gene is TRBV2, the J gene TRBJ2-2; 7 bases align to TRBD2. CDR1 is SNHLY and CDR2 is FYNNEI in the germline V gene. V dropped 3 bases and J dropped 8; count of bases not matched to a gene: 12. CDR3 length: 16 amino acids.

This clone was found once. The rearrangement uses TRBV11-1 and TRBJ1-3, with a possible D match to TRBD1 (6 bases). Germline-derived CDR1 and CDR2 are SGHAT and FQDESV (reference sequence). Deletions cut 3 bases from V and 0 bases from J, with 9 bases between. The CDR3 totals 15 residues. This CDR3 reads CASSFTDSSGNTIYF. The DNA of the CDR3 is TGTGCCAGCAGCTTTACGGACAGCTCTGGAAACACCATATATTTT.

The V and J genes are TRBV19 and TRBJ2-7; 7 bases fit TRBD1. V gave up 11 bases and J gave up 2 bases; unmatched junction bases: 12. Germline lookup yields CDR1 LNHDA and CDR2 SQIVND (reference sequence). The CDR3 runs 14 residues. DNA for the CDR3: TGTGCCTCAAAACAGGGGAACGGCGCCTACGAGCAGTACTTC. Translation gives CASKQGNGAYEQYF.

The CDR3 protein is CASSELAGDEQFF. DNA of the CDR3: TGTGCCAGCAGTGAACTAGCAGGCGATGAGCAGTTCTTC. The V and J genes are TRBV2 and TRBJ2-1, with D tentatively TRBD2 (5 bases). V gave up 2 bases and J gave up 8 bases, with 10 bases separating them. There are 13 residues in the CDR3. Per the germline V gene, CDR1 is SNHLY and CDR2 is FYNNEI.

The genes are TRBV25-1 and TRBJ2-7; TRBD2 aligns across 14 bases. V was pared by 5 bases and J by 3 bases, with 12 bases of the junction left unmatched. This CDR3 has 18 amino acids. Germline CDR1 MGHDK, CDR2 SYGVNS. CDR3 amino acids: CASSHDSGTSGRNYEQYF. The CDR3 bases are TGTGCCAGCAGTCACGATTCCGGGACTAGCGGGAGAAACTACGAGCAGTACTTC.

CDR3 DNA: TGCGCCAGCAGCCCTGAGCAGGATAATTCACCCCTCCACTTT. This gives the protein CASSPEQDNSPLHF. The V call is TRBV5-1, the J call TRBJ1-6; D unresolved. The germline CDR1 and CDR2 sequences are SGHRS and YFSETQ. This CDR3 comprises 14 residues. The V gene lost 4 bases and the J gene lost 5 bases, with 10 bases spanning the gap.

This chain joins TRBV9 and TRBJ1-1, with 7 bases identical to TRBD1. Germline-derived CDR1 and CDR2 are SGDLS and YYNGEE. CDR3 size: 13 residues. The V gene end was trimmed by 4 bases and the J gene end by 5 bases; junction bases not matched to a gene: 5. CDR3 bases: TGTGCCAGCAGCACCGACAGGGCTACTGAAGCTTTCTTT. It codes for CASSTDRATEAFF.

The J gene is TRBJ2-1, the V gene TRBV21-1; whether TRBD2, the table's D call, matches the DNA was not checked. TRBV21-1 is a listed pseudogene. CDR3 length: 15 amino acids. CDR3 coding DNA: TGTGCCAGCAGCGCCCGGACTAGCGTGATCCATGAGCAGTTCTTC. It specifies CASSARTSVIHEQFF.

The chain joins TRBV10-3 to TRBJ2-3; 10 bases align to TRBD2. This CDR3 has 17 residues. Germline CDR1 and CDR2: ENHRY and SYGVKD. V lost 4 bases and J lost 4; bases outside the gene matches: 11. CDR3 DNA sequence: TGTGCCATCAGTGGGAAAGTACTAGCGGGATGGCCAGATACGCAGTATTTT. Its translation is CAISGKVLAGWPDTQYF.

The chain joins TRBV7-9 to TRBJ1-2; maybe TRBD1 (5 bases). V was cut by 5 bases and J by 7 bases, with 23 bases left in between. This CDR3 contains 16 residues. Germline CDR1 reads SEHNR; CDR2 reads FQNEAQ (reference sequence). The CDR3 nucleotides are TGTGCCAGCAGCCCTACCACCAGGGCCCCCTCTTCTGGCTACACCTTC. Amino acid sequence: CASSPTTRAPSSGYTF.

V gene TRBV28 combines with J gene TRBJ2-7; possible D gene TRBD1, 5 bases. V was cut by 3 bases and J by 3 bases, with 6 bases left in between. The CDR3 covers 12 residues. Looked up from germline, CDR1 is MDHEN and CDR2 is SYDVKM. CDR3 sequence: CASSFRVYEQYF. The CDR3 nucleotides read TGTGCCAGCAGTTTCAGGGTCTACGAGCAGTACTTC.

The rearrangement joins TRBV10-3 to TRBJ2-7; possibly TRBD1 or TRBD2 for D (5 bases each). The CDR3 runs to 12 residues. V lost 6 bases, J lost 6 bases, and 12 bases lay in between. From germline, CDR1 is ENHRY and CDR2 SYGVKD. CDR3 sequence: CAIREGTIEQYF. Here the CDR3 DNA reads TGTGCCATCAGGGAAGGGACGATCGAGCAGTACTTC.